Presented here are 9 T cell receptor beta chains from one specimen sequenced in a study of neurological immune-mediated disorders (dated by TCRdb to about 2019). Libraries were constructed by 5' RACE. Sequenced on an Illumina HiSeq 2500. TCRdb reran the public reads through fastp at Q25 and MiXCR, keeping productive beta chains. Rows with a matching CDR3 protein are joined into one entry that keeps the most common DNA and genes. Within this sample are 84,000 or so distinct CDR3 sequences, with 4.3% of them counted one time only. The ten largest clones capture around 5.8% of the sample. The sample's time point label is to be understood as: longitudinal time-point 3. The specimen was PBMCs. The receptors stem from a woman in her sixties or seventies with multiple sclerosis.

This clonotype showed up many times. The CDR3 DNA reads TGTGCCAGCTCACTCGGGGCCGGGAACTACGAGCAGTACTTC. Residues: CASSLGAGNYEQYF. The J gene is TRBJ2-7, the V gene TRBV18, with D perhaps TRBD1 or TRBD2 (5 bases each). Germline V gene data show CDR1 as KGHSH and CDR2 as LQKENI. The CDR3 length is 14 residues. Trimming removed 4 bases at V and 3 bases at J, with 13 bases between. The whole variable domain, filled in from reference TRBV18 and TRBJ2-7, reads NAGVMQNPRHLVRRRGQEARLRCSPMKGHSHVYWYRQLPEEGLKFMVYLQKENIIDESGMPKERFSAEFPKEGPSILRIQQVVRGDSAAYFCASSLGAGNYEQYFGPGTRLTVT.

This clonotype was counted at least ten times. The V and J genes are TRBV27 and TRBJ2-2; 12 nucleotides align to TRBD2. The ends lost 4 bases at V and 0 bases at J; junction bases unmatched: 6. The germline gives CDR1 MNHEY, CDR2 SMNVEV (reference sequence). The CDR3 length is 18 residues. CDR3 residues: CASSSPGLAGPNTGELFF. The DNA of the CDR3 is TGTGCCAGCAGTTCCCCGGGACTAGCGGGCCCGAACACCGGGGAGCTGTTTTTT.

The chain carries TRBV10-1 and TRBJ1-5, with 8 bases aligning to TRBD1. Germline V lookup: CDR1 WNHNN, CDR2 SYGVQD (reference sequence). V trimming: 3 bases; J trimming: 6 bases; junction bases outside the gene matches: 4. The CDR3 covers 14 residues. CDR3 amino acids: CASSDGQGSQPQHF. CDR3 nucleotide sequence: TGCGCCAGCAGTGATGGACAGGGTTCTCAGCCCCAGCATTTT.

This clonotype was counted at least ten times. The V gene is TRBV20-1, the J gene TRBJ1-2; D perhaps matches TRBD1 (5 bases). The germline V gene has CDR1 DFQATT and CDR2 SNEGSKA (reference sequence). The CDR3 is 13 amino acids. Between the trimmed V and J ends, which lost 1 base and 8 bases, there was a span of 14 bases. Written as DNA, the CDR3 is TGCAGTGCTAGAGGGGGTGGGGGTTCCGGCTACACCTTC. Its translation is CSARGGGGSGYTF.

The table lists this clonotype with many counts. The rearrangement uses TRBV7-2 and TRBJ2-4, with D possibly TRBD2 on 5 matching bases. Trimming pared 5 bases from V and 0 bases from J, leaving 11 bases between. The CDR3 has 15 residues. The V gene's germline CDR1 is SGHTA and CDR2 FQGNSA. The CDR3 sequence: CASSQLDRAKNIQYF. The CDR3 DNA sequence: TGTGCCAGCAGCCAACTAGATCGAGCCAAAAACATTCAGTACTTC. Full variable domain (remainder filled in from reference TRBV7-2 and TRBJ2-4): GAGVSQSPSNKVTEKGKDVELRCDPISGHTALYWYRQSLGQGLEFLIYFQGNSAPDKSGLPSDRFSAERTGGSVSTLTIQRTQQEDSAVYLCASSQLDRAKNIQYFGAGTRLSVL.

At least ten counts were recorded for this clonotype. The V call is TRBV5-1, the J call TRBJ2-3; TRBD2 matches at 8 bases. Germline CDR1 SGHRS, CDR2 YFSETQ. The CDR3 covers 13 residues. V lost 3 bases to trimming and J lost 8 bases; unmatched junction nucleotides: 5. In DNA, the CDR3 is TGCGCCAGCAGCTCGGGGGGGCCGGCTACGCAGTATTTT. It codes for CASSSGGPATQYF. The full variable domain, completed using reference TRBV5-1 and TRBJ2-3, is KAGVTQTPRYLIKTRGQQVTLSCSPISGHRSVSWYQQTPGQGLQFLFEYFSETQRNKGNFPGRFSGRQFSNSRSEMNVSTLELGDSALYLCASSSGGPATQYFGPGTRLTVL.

Ten or more counts support this clonotype. This rearrangement joins TRBV5-1 to TRBJ2-2, with no clear D. V was cut by 6 bases and J by 6 bases, with 18 bases left in between. This CDR3 has 15 residues. The V gene's germline CDR1 is SGHRS and CDR2 YFSETQ. The CDR3 nucleotides are TGCGCCAGCAACCCCCAGATGACCGGCGCCGGGGAGCTGTTTTTT. This encodes CASNPQMTGAGELFF.

This clonotype was counted ten times or more. This chain joins TRBV20-1 and TRBJ2-1; 8 bases are a match to TRBD2. The germline gives CDR1 DFQATT, CDR2 SNEGSKA (reference sequence). The V gene end was trimmed by 6 bases and the J gene end by 1 base; junction bases not matched to a gene: 8. This CDR3 spans 15 amino acids. The CDR3 DNA follows: TGCAGTGCCCAAGGAGCGGGGGAGTCCTACAATGAGCAGTTCTTC. Translated: CSAQGAGESYNEQFF.

This clonotype was seen repeatedly, ten times or more. This chain links TRBV7-9 with TRBJ1-4; 8 positions match TRBD1. After removal of 5 bases from V and 8 bases from J, the junction contained 7 bases not matched to a gene. Germline loops: CDR1 SEHNR, CDR2 FQNEAQ (reference sequence). This CDR3 spans 14 amino acids. DNA for the CDR3: TGTGCCAGCAGCCTTGGACAGGGTCGGGAAAAACTGTTTTTT. The encoded protein is CASSLGQGREKLFF. The full variable domain, its missing parts supplied by reference TRBV7-9 and TRBJ1-4, is DTGVSQNPRHKITKRGQNVTFRCDPISEHNRLYWYRQTLGQGPEFLTYFQNEAQLEKSRLLSDRFSAERPKGSFSTLEIQRTEQGDSAMYLCASSLGQGREKLFFGSGTQLSVL.